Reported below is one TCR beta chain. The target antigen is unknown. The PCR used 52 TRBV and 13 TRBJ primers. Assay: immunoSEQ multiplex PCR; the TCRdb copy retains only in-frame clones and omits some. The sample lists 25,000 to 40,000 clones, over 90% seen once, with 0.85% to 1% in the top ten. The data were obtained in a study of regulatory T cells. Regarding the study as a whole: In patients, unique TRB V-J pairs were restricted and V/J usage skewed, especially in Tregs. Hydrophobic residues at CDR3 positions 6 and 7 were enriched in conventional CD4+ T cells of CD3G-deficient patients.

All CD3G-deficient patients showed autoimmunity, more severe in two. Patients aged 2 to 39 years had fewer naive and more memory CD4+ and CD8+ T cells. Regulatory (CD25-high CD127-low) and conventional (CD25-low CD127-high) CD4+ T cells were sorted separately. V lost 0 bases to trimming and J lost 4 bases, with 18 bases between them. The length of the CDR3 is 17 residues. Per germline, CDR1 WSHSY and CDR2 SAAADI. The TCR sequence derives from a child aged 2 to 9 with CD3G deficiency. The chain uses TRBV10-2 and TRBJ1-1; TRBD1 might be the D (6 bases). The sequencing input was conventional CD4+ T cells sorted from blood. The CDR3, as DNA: TGCGCCAGCAGTGAGTCGATTATAGGGGGATCCCTCACTGAAGCTTTCTTT. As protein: CASSESIIGGSLTEAFF.